This TCR beta chain was observed in a study of T cells in Graves' hyperthyroidism and ophthalmopathy. The V end lost 1 base, the J end lost 4 bases, and 26 bases lay between the germline ends. Germline CDR1 and CDR2: DFQATT and SNEGSKA (reference sequence). The CDR3 is 19 amino acids. Researchers amplified the TCR beta CDR3 regions from RNA transcripts. HTBI primers were the set used in a first-round RT-PCR of the TCR CDR3. From the multiplex PCR reads, TCRdb called clonotypes with MiXCR, one entry per CDR3 protein. There are 250,000 to 350,000 distinct CDR3 sequences in the sample; about 20% occur only once, and around 64% lies in the top ten. In making diagnoses, clinical symptoms, serum thyroxine and TRAb, thyroid ultrasound and orbital computed tomography were all used.

The rearrangement links TRBV20-1 to TRBJ2-1; either TRBD1 or TRBD2 may fit D (7 bases each). Sample: blood. The receptor comes from a man in his thirties or forties with Graves' ophthalmopathy. The CDR3 DNA is TGCAGTGCTAGAGTGCCAGGGGGTTTCGGACTAGTCCATTACAATGAGCAGTTCTTC. It is translated as CSARVPGGFGLVHYNEQFF.